The sequence of this TCR beta chain was determined in a study of T-cell reconstitution after alpha-beta-depleted transplantation in children. This clonotype was seen a few times. Researchers prepared the TCRbeta library using unique molecular identifiers, the study reports. Via MiXCR, TCRdb re-called the PCR reads, giving one row per CDR3 protein. Of roughly 500,000 distinct CDR3 sequences listed, around a third are singletons. Germline CDR1 reads MNHEY; CDR2 reads SVGEGT. The V segment lost 2 bases and the J segment 8 bases; nucleotides outside the gene matches: 6. This CDR3 has 14 residues. The TCR was taken from a human donor who donated a stem cell graft to a child with aplastic anemia. Sequencing was performed on PBMCs from the stem cell graft donor, taken from the stem cell graft. The chain carries TRBV6-2 or TRBV6-3 and TRBJ2-1; 7 bases are a match to TRBD1. The DNA of the CDR3 is TGTGCCAGCAGTTACGACAGGGTCCTAGATGAGCAGTTCTTC. Its protein product is CASSYDRVLDEQFF.